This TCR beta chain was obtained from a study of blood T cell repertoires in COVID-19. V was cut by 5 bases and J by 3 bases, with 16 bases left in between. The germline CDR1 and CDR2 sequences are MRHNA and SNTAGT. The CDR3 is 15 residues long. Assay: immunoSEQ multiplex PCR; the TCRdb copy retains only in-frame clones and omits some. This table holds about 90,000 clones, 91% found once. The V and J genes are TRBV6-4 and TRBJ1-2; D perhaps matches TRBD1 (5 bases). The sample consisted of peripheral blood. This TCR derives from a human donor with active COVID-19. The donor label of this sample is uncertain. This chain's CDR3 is CASSQEGVAHYGYTF. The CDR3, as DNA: TGTGCCAGCAGTCAGGAAGGGGTAGCTCACTATGGCTACACCTTC.